These 20 T cell receptor beta chains share one sample of origin, sequenced in a study of lymphopenia after photon versus proton radiotherapy. Using immunoSEQ multiplex PCR, the repertoire was profiled, and TCRdb retains in-frame clones only, with some absent. The sample has approximately 47,000 clones; roughly 87% are singletons. The sequencing here drew on peripheral blood, taken from a patient treated with photon-based radiotherapy. The receptors shown here come from a man in his forties with gastric cancer.

V usage is TRBV25-1 and J usage is TRBJ2-7, with D tentatively TRBD2 (6 bases). CDR3 length equals 14 residues. Germline V gives CDR1 MGHDK, CDR2 SYGVNS. V gave up 7 bases and J gave up 0 bases, with 13 bases separating them. The CDR3 DNA is TGTGCCAGCACCGGGGGAGTCCCCTCCTACGAGCAGTACTTC. Translated: CASTGGVPSYEQYF.

The chain employs TRBV2 and TRBJ1-1; possible D gene TRBD1, 5 bases. The CDR3 sequence is 16 residues long. V was shortened by 2 bases and J by 4 bases, with 17 bases between the two germline ends. The germline V gene has CDR1 SNHLY and CDR2 FYNNEI. The CDR3 protein is CASSEWGYPGPTEAFF. The CDR3 region has the DNA TGTGCCAGCAGTGAATGGGGGTATCCGGGACCCACTGAAGCTTTCTTT. Full variable domain (missing parts from reference TRBV2 and TRBJ1-1): EPEVTQTPSHQVTQMGQEVILRCVPISNHLYFYWYRQILGQKVEFLVSFYNNEISEKSEIFDDQFSVERPDGSNFTLKIRSTKLEDSAMYFCASSEWGYPGPTEAFFGQGTRLTVV.

V is TRBV7-9 and J is TRBJ2-3; TRBD2 is a possible D gene (6 bases). V dropped 2 bases and J dropped 3 bases, with 15 bases sitting between them. The CDR3 length is 16 residues. Germline CDR1 and CDR2: SEHNR and FQNEAQ (reference sequence). CDR3 nucleotides: TGTGCCAGCAGCTTAAGTCCGGGGGTCGGAACAGATACGCAGTATTTT. This codes for CASSLSPGVGTDTQYF.

The chain links TRBV11-3 to TRBJ2-2; D might be TRBD1 or TRBD2, each matching 5 bases. This CDR3 is built from 18 residues. Germline V gene sequence: CDR1 SGHNT, CDR2 YENEEA. The V and J ends lost 5 bases and 0 bases respectively, with 19 bases between them. Here the CDR3 DNA reads TGTGCCAGCAGCCTAGGGGCCTCCTGGGGAGCGAACACCGGGGAGCTGTTTTTT. This gives the protein CASSLGASWGANTGELFF.

V is TRBV2 and J is TRBJ2-7; D is perhaps TRBD1 (5 bases). V was pared by 4 bases and J by 5 bases, with 6 bases between. The CDR3 extends over 11 amino acids. The germline CDR1 and CDR2 sequences are SNHLY and FYNNEI. As DNA, the CDR3 is TGTGCCAGCAGTGGCAGGGACGAGCAGTACTTC. As protein: CASSGRDEQYF.

The rearrangement links TRBV9 to TRBJ2-1; a weak D match, TRBD2 (5 bases). Germline values: CDR1 SGDLS, CDR2 YYNGEE. The CDR3 length is 13 residues. The V end lost 0 bases, the J end lost 7 bases, and 8 bases lay between the germline ends. The chain's CDR3 is CASSVGPGNEQFF. In DNA, the CDR3 is TGTGCCAGCAGCGTAGGGCCGGGGAATGAGCAGTTCTTC.

The V gene is TRBV7-9, the J gene TRBJ1-5; 7 nucleotides align to TRBD1. This CDR3 contains 14 residues. The germline V gene has CDR1 SEHNR and CDR2 FQNEAQ (reference sequence). With 3 bases clipped from V and 4 bases from J, the junction kept 3 bases outside the gene matches. Here the CDR3 reads CASSFDRVNQPQHF. CDR3 nucleotides: TGTGCCAGCAGCTTCGACAGGGTGAATCAGCCCCAGCATTTT.

The V and J genes are TRBV7-2 and TRBJ1-3; 8 positions match TRBD1. The germline gives CDR1 SGHTA, CDR2 FQGNSA. The CDR3 runs 14 residues. Losses at the gene ends were 5 bases for V and 4 bases for J; bases not matched to a gene: 4. The CDR3 DNA follows: TGTGCCAGCAGCGGACAGGGCGGCGGAAACACCATATATTTT. Translated: CASSGQGGGNTIYF.

This chain joins TRBV9 and TRBJ1-2; D not certain. The CDR3 contains 15 residues. The germline CDR1 and CDR2 sequences are SGDLS and YYNGEE. V lost 1 base and J 0 bases, leaving 10 bases between the germline ends. The CDR3 DNA reads as TGTGCCAGCAGCGTAAAATCCTTACCTAACTATGGCTACACCTTC. This encodes CASSVKSLPNYGYTF.

The V gene is TRBV19, the J gene TRBJ2-5; unclear D gene. CDR1 and CDR2 (germline): LNHDA, SQIVND (reference sequence). The length of the CDR3 is 13 residues. V was cut by 3 bases and J by 6 bases, with 11 bases left in between. The CDR3 nucleotides read TGTGCCAGTAGTATCTCGACTGCCAAGACCCAGTACTTC. This codes for CASSISTAKTQYF.

V and J are TRBV4-2 and TRBJ2-4; TRBD1 matches at 7 bases. CDR1 is LGHNA and CDR2 is YNFKEQ in the germline V gene. The CDR3 extends over 14 amino acids. V lost 1 base, J lost 5 bases, and 2 bases stayed unmatched. CDR3 nucleotide sequence: TGTGCCAGCAGCCAAGCCGGGACAGAAAACATTCAGTACTTC. It translates to CASSQAGTENIQYF.

For the CDR3, the DNA is TGTGCCAGCAGTGAAGGTAAGCCCCAGCATTTT. Its protein is CASSEGKPQHF. This chain links TRBV2 with TRBJ1-5, with D unresolved. This CDR3 comprises 11 residues. CDR1 and CDR2 (germline): SNHLY, FYNNEI. The V end lost 1 base, the J end lost 8 bases, and 3 bases lay between the germline ends.

The CDR3, as DNA: TGTGCCAGCAGAGACCTTGGCAGGGATGGAAACACCATATATTTT. This encodes CASRDLGRDGNTIYF. The chain links TRBV25-1 to TRBJ1-3, with a possible D match to TRBD1 (5 bases). The ends were cut back, 6 bases at V and 3 bases at J, with 15 bases in the middle. This CDR3 comprises 15 residues. Germline assignment: CDR1 MGHDK and CDR2 SYGVNS.

This clone was counted a few times. The rearrangement joins TRBV6-5 to TRBJ1-6; tentatively, D is TRBD1 (6 bases). The CDR3 is made up of 14 amino acids. V lost 0 bases and J lost 9, with 9 bases in between. Looked up from germline, CDR1 is MNHEY and CDR2 is SVGAGI. The CDR3 region is CASSYSGGSSPLHF. The CDR3 DNA follows: TGTGCCAGCAGTTACTCAGGGGGTAGTTCACCCCTCCACTTT.

The gene calls are TRBV19 and TRBJ2-6; TRBD2 might be the D (6 bases). Trimming cost V 1 base and J 2 bases, with 9 bases left between them. Germline CDR1 LNHDA, CDR2 SQIVND (reference sequence). CDR3 length equals 16 residues. Here the CDR3 DNA reads TGTGCCAGTAGTATAGGCGGACTACCTGGGGCCAACGTCCTGACTTTC. It specifies CASSIGGLPGANVLTF. The whole variable domain, filled in from reference TRBV19 and TRBJ2-6, reads DGGITQSPKYLFRKEGQNVTLSCEQNLNHDAMYWYRQDPGQGLRLIYYSQIVNDFQKGDIAEGYSVSREKKESFPLTVTSAQKNPTAFYLCASSIGGLPGANVLTFGAGSRLTVL.

CDR3 residues: CATSRVPSSDQFF. The CDR3 DNA reads TGTGCCACCAGCAGAGTTCCCTCTAGTGATCAGTTCTTC. The chain uses TRBV15 and TRBJ2-1, with unresolved D. The ends were cut back, 1 base at V and 13 bases at J, with 14 bases in the middle. CDR1 LNHNV and CDR2 YYDKDF come from the germline V gene (reference sequence). This CDR3 has 13 residues.

The rearrangement uses TRBV11-2 and TRBJ2-1; D is perhaps TRBD2 (6 bases). The germline gives CDR1 SGHAT, CDR2 FQNNGV. Trimming pared 4 bases from V and 7 bases from J, leaving 14 bases between. CDR3 size: 14 residues. The CDR3 coding sequence is TGTGCCAGCAGCTCGCCCCCGGGGGTGAATGAGCAGTTCTTC. This codes for CASSSPPGVNEQFF.

CDR3 residues: CASSDRQEVNSNQPQHF. In DNA form, the CDR3 reads TGTGCCAGCAGTGATAGACAGGAGGTAAATAGCAATCAGCCCCAGCATTTT. This rearrangement joins TRBV25-1 to TRBJ1-5, with D possibly TRBD1 on 6 matching bases. Germline V gives CDR1 MGHDK, CDR2 SYGVNS. The CDR3 has 17 residues. V was trimmed by 3 bases and J by 0 bases, leaving 15 bases between them.

This clone was observed a single time. The rearrangement joins TRBV10-3 to TRBJ1-5; no reliable D call. V was trimmed by 0 bases and J by 5 bases, leaving 11 bases between them. CDR1 and CDR2 (germline): ENHRY, SYGVKD. This CDR3 has 15 residues. The CDR3 spells CAISESARGYQPQHF. CDR3 nucleotide sequence: TGTGCCATCAGTGAGTCAGCACGAGGCTATCAGCCCCAGCATTTT.

This chain connects TRBV10-3 to TRBJ2-7; the match to TRBD1 covers 9 bases. The CDR3 is 16 residues long. The V segment lost 0 bases and the J segment 1 base; nucleotides outside the gene matches: 4. Germline CDR1 reads ENHRY; CDR2 reads SYGVKD. CDR3 sequence reads: CAISESGQGPSYEQYF. DNA of the CDR3: TGTGCCATCAGTGAGTCAGGACAGGGGCCGTCCTACGAGCAGTACTTC.